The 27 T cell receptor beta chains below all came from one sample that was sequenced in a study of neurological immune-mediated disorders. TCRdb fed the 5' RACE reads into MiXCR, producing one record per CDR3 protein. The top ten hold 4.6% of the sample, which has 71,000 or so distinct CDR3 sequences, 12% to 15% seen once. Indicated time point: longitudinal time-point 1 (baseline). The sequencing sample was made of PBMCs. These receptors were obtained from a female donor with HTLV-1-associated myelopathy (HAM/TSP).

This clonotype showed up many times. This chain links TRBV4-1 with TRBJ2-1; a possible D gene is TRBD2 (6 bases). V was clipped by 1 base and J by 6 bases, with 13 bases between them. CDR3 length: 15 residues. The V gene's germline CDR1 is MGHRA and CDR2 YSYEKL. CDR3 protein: CASSQVTEGPNEQFF. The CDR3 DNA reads TGCGCCAGCAGCCAAGTCACGGAGGGTCCCAATGAGCAGTTCTTC.

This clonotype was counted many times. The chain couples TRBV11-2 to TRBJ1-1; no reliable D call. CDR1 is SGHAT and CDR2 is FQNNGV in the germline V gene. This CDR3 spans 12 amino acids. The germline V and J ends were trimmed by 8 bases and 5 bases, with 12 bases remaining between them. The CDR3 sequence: CASGDPITEAFF. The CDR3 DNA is TGTGCCAGCGGCGACCCGATTACTGAAGCTTTCTTT.

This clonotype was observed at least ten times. This CDR3 reads CAIQGQDQETQYF. CDR3 bases: TGTGCCATACAGGGACAGGATCAAGAGACCCAGTACTTC. The J gene is TRBJ2-5, the V gene TRBV2; 8 bases map to TRBD1. Trimming at V came to 10 bases and at J to 2 bases, leaving 6 bases not matched to a gene. CDR1 is SNHLY, CDR2 FYNNEI, per germline. The CDR3 runs 13 residues. The variable domain in full, with the rest retrieved from reference TRBV2 and TRBJ2-5, is EPEVTQTPSHQVTQMGQEVILRCVPISNHLYFYWYRQILGQKVEFLVSFYNNEISEKSEIFDDQFSVERPDGSNFTLKIRSTKLEDSAMYFCAIQGQDQETQYFGPGTRLLVL.

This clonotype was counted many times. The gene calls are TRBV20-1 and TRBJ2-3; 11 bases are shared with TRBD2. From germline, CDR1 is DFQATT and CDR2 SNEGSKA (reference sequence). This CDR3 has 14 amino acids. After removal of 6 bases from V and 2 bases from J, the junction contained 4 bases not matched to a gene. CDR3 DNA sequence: TGCAGTGCCCATAGCGGGGGGGCCACAGATACGCAGTATTTT. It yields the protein CSAHSGGATDTQYF.

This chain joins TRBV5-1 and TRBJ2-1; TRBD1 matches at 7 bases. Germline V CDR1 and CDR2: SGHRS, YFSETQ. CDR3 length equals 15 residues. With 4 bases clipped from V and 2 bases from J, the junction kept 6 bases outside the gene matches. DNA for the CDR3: TGCGCCAGCAGCGCCGAAGGGGGCGCCTACAATGAGCAGTTCTTC. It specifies CASSAEGGAYNEQFF.

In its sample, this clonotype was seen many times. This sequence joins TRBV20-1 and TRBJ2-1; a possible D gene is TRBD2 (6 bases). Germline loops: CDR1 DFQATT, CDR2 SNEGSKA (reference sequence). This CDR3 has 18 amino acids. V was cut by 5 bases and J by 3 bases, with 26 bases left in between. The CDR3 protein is CSAQIGIRRGGFYNEQFF. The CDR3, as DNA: TGCAGTGCTCAAATTGGGATAAGGCGGGGAGGATTCTACAATGAGCAGTTCTTC.

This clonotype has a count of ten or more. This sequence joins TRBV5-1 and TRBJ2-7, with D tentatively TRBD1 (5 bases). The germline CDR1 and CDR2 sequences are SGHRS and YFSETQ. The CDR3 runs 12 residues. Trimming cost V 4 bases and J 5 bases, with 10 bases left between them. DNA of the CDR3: TGCGCCAGCAGCCCCCAGGGTCACGAGCAGTACTTC. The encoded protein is CASSPQGHEQYF.

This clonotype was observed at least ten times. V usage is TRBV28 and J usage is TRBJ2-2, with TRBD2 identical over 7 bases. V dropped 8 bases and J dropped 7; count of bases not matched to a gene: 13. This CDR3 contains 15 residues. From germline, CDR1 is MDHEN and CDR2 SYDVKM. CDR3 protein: CASCPGGGVNGELFF. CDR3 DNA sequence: TGTGCCAGCTGCCCGGGGGGTGGGGTAAACGGGGAGCTGTTTTTT.

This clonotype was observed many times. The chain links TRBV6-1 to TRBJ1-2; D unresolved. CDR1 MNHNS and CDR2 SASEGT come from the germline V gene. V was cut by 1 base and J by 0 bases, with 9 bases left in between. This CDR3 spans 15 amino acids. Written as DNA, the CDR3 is TGTGCCAGCAGTGAAGGCGATGCAGCTAACTATGGCTACACCTTC. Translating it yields CASSEGDAANYGYTF.

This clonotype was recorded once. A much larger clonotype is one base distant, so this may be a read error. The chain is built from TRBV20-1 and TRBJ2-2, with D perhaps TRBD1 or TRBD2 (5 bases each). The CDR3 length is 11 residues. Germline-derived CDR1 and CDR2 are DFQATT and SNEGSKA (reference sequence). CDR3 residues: CSARERGDLFF. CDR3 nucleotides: TGCAGTGCTAGAGAGCGAGGGGATCTGTTTTTT.

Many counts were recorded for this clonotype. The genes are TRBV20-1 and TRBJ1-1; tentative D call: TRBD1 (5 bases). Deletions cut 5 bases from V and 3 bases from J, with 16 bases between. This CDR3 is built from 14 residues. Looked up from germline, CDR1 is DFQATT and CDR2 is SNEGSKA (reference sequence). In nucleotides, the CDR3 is TGCAGTGCTCCCCCAGGGAGTAGGGACACTGAAGCTTTCTTT. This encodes CSAPPGSRDTEAFF.

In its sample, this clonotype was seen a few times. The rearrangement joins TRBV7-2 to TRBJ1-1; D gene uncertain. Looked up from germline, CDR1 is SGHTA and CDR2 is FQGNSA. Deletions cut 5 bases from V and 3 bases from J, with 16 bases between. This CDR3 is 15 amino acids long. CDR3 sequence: CASSTRWGGHTEAFF. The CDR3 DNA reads TGTGCCAGCAGCACCCGGTGGGGTGGGCACACTGAAGCTTTCTTT.

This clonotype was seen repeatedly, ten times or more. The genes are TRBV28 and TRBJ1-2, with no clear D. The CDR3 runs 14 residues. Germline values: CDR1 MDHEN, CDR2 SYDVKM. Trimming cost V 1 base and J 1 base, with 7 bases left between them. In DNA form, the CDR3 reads TGTGCCAGCAGTTTATCTGGGGATAACTATGGCTACACCTTC. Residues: CASSLSGDNYGYTF.

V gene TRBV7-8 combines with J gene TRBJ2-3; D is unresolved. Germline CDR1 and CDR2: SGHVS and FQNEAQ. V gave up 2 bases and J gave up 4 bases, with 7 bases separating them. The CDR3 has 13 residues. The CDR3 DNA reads TGTGCCAGCAGCTTATCGTGGGCAGATACGCAGTATTTT. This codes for CASSLSWADTQYF.

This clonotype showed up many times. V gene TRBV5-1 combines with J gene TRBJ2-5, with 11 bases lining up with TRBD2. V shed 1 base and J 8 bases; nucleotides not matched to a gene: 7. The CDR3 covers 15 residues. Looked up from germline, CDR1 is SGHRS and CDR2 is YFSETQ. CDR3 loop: CASSLTSGGFGTQYF. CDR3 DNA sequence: TGCGCCAGCAGCTTGACTAGCGGGGGATTCGGAACCCAGTACTTC.

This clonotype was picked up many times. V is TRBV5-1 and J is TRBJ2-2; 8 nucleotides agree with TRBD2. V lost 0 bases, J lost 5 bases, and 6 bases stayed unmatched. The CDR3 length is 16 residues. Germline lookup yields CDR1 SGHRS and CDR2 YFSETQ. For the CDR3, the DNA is TGCGCCAGCAGCTTGGACGGGGGGGCCGTGACCGGGGAGCTGTTTTTT. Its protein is CASSLDGGAVTGELFF.

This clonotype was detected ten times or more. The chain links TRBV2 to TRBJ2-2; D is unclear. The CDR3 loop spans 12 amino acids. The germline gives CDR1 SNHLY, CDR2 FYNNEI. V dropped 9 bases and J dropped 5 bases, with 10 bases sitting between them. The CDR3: CASSQATGELFF. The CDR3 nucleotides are TGTGCCAGTTCACAAGCAACCGGGGAGCTGTTTTTT.

The CDR3 DNA is TGTGCCAGCAGTGTATCGGGTGGACCCACCGGGGAGCTGTTTTTT. It codes for CASSVSGGPTGELFF. The gene calls are TRBV2 and TRBJ2-2; D remains unclear. With 4 bases removed from V and 4 bases from J, the gap between germline ends came to 13 bases. Looked up from germline, CDR1 is SNHLY and CDR2 is FYNNEI. The CDR3 spans 15 residues.

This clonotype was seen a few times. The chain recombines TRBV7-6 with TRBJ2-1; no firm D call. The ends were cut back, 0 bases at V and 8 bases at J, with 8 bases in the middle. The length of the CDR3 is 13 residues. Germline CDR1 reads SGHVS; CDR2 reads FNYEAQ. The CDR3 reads CASSLAAWDEQFF. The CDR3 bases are TGTGCCAGCAGCTTAGCGGCGTGGGATGAGCAGTTCTTC.

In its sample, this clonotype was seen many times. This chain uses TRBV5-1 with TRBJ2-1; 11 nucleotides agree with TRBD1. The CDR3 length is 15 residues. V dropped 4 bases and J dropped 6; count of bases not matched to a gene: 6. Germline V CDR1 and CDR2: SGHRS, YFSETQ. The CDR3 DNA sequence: TGCGCCAGCAGCGGAGGGGGACAGGGGGTCAATGAGCAGTTCTTC. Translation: CASSGGGQGVNEQFF.

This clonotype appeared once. The CDR3 is CASGLARTGVVNTEAFF. In nucleotides, the CDR3 is TGTGCTAGTGGTTTGGCTCGGACAGGGGTGGTGAACACTGAAGCTTTCTTT. This sequence joins TRBV12-5 and TRBJ1-1; TRBD1 matches 9 bases. Trimming took 1 base from V and 0 from J; bases not matched to a gene: 6. CDR1 and CDR2 from the germline V gene are LGHNT and FRNRAP. The CDR3 extends over 17 amino acids.

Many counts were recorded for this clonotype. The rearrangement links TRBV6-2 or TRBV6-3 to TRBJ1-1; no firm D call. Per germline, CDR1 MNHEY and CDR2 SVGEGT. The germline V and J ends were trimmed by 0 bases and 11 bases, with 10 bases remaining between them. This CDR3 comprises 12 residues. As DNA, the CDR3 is TGTGCCAGCAGTTACTCCGCCTTAAGGGCTTTCTTT. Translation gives CASSYSALRAFF.

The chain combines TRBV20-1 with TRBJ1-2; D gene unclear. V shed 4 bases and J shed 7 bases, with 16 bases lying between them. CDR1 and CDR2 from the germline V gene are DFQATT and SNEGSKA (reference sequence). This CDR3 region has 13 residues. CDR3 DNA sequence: TGCAGTGCTAAACCCAACTTCGGGGTTGGCTACACCTTC. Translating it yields CSAKPNFGVGYTF.

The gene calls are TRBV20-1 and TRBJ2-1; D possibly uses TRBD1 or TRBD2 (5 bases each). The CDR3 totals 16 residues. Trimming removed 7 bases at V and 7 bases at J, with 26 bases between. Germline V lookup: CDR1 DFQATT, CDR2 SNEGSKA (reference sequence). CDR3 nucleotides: TGCAGTGGATCCGGGGCCGGAGCAGGGTTGGGAAATGAGCAGTTCTTC. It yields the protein CSGSGAGAGLGNEQFF.

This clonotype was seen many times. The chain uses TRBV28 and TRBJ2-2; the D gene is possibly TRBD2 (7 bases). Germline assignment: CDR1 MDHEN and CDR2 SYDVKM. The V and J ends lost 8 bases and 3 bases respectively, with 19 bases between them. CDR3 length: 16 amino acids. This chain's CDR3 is CASPHRGARDTGELFF. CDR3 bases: TGTGCCAGCCCCCACCGGGGGGCTCGTGACACCGGGGAGCTGTTTTTT.

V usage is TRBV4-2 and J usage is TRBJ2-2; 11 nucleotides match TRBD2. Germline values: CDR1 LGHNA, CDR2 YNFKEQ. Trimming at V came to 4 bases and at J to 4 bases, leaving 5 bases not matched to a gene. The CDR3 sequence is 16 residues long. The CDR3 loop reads CASSLTSGGATGELFF. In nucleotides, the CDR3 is TGTGCCAGCAGCCTCACTAGCGGGGGTGCCACCGGGGAGCTGTTTTTT.

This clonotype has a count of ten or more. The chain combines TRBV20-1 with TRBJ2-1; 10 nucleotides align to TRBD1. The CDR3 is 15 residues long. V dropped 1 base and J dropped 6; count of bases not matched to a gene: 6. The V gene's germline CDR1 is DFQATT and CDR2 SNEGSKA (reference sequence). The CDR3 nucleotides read TGCAGTGCTAGAGCTTGGACAGGGGGGGGCAATGAGCAGTTCTTC. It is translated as CSARAWTGGGNEQFF.